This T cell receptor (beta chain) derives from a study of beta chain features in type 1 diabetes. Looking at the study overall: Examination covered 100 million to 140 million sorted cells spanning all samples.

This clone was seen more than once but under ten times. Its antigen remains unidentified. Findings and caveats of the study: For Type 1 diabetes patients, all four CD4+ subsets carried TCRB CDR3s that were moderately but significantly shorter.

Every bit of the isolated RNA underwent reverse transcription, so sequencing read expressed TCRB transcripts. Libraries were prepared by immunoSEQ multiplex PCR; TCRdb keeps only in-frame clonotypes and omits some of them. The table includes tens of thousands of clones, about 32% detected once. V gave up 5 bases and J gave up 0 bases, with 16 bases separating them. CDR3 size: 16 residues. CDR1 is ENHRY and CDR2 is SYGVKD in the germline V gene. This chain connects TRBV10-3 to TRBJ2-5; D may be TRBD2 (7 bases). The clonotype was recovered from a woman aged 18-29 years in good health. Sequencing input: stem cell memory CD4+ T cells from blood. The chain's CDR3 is CAISPRGAAYQETQYF. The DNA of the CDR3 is TGTGCCATCAGTCCCCGGGGGGCGGCCTACCAAGAGACCCAGTACTTC.